These T cell receptor beta chains were read from a single sample in a study of T cells after posttransplantation cyclophosphamide. Using immunoSEQ multiplex PCR, the repertoire was profiled, and TCRdb retains in-frame clones only, with some absent. The repertoire consists of tens of thousands of clones, none detected only once. Material: PBMCs. These receptors were taken from a middle-aged man in good health, CMV-negative, and a related stem cell transplant donor. CDR3s include the opening cysteine and the closing phenylalanine or tryptophan. Fields, in order: J gene, D gene, V gene, CDR3 length, clone size, CDR3 DNA, CDR3 protein. D genes are given only for firm matches. Each size is how often the clone was seen (once, few, many) or a class if it is expanded.

j_call: TRBJ1-1; d_call: NA; v_call: TRBV7-9; cdr3_length: 17; clone_size: many; cdr3_nt: TGTGCCAGCAGCCCCTCGAGGGCCAAGGATATGAACACTGAAGCTTTCTTT; cdr3_aa: CASSPSRAKDMNTEAFF
j_call: TRBJ2-5; d_call: NA; v_call: TRBV11-2; cdr3_length: 15; clone_size: many; cdr3_nt: TGTGCCAGCAGCTTAGATAGTCAGGGTGGGGAGACCCAGTACTTC; cdr3_aa: CASSLDSQGGETQYF
j_call: TRBJ2-1; d_call: TRBD2; v_call: TRBV5-1; cdr3_length: 15; clone_size: many; cdr3_nt: TGCGCCAGCAGCTTGGAAGCGGGGTCCTCCGGTGAGCAGTTCTTC; cdr3_aa: CASSLEAGSSGEQFF
j_call: TRBJ1-2; d_call: NA; v_call: TRBV30; cdr3_length: 13; clone_size: many; cdr3_nt: TGTGCCTGGCGCCGGGACATAAACTATGGCTACACCTTC; cdr3_aa: CAWRRDINYGYTF
j_call: TRBJ2-7; d_call: NA; v_call: TRBV19; cdr3_length: 14; clone_size: many; cdr3_nt: TGTGCCAGTAGCCGACAGCACCACCCCTACGAGCAGTACTTC; cdr3_aa: CASSRQHHPYEQYF
j_call: TRBJ2-3; d_call: NA; v_call: TRBV27; cdr3_length: 15; clone_size: many; cdr3_nt: TGTGCCAGCAGTCTACAGGATCCCTCCACAGATACGCAGTATTTT; cdr3_aa: CASSLQDPSTDTQYF
j_call: TRBJ2-1; d_call: TRBD2; v_call: TRBV7-3; cdr3_length: 15; clone_size: many; cdr3_nt: TGTGCCAGCAGCTTACTAGCGGGAGGGCCTAATGAGCAGTTCTTC; cdr3_aa: CASSLLAGGPNEQFF
j_call: TRBJ2-5; d_call: TRBD2; v_call: TRBV28; cdr3_length: 15; clone_size: many; cdr3_nt: TGTGCCAGCAGCCGACTAGCGGGAGGCGGGGAGACCCAGTACTTC; cdr3_aa: CASSRLAGGGETQYF
j_call: TRBJ1-4; d_call: NA; v_call: TRBV6-1; cdr3_length: 15; clone_size: many; cdr3_nt: TGTGCCAGCTACCCCCGGGACATGCTTAATGAAAAACTGTTTTTT; cdr3_aa: CASYPRDMLNEKLFF
j_call: TRBJ1-1; d_call: TRBD1; v_call: TRBV9; cdr3_length: 16; clone_size: many; cdr3_nt: TGTGCCAGCAGCAAGGGACAGGGGGTTGTGAACACTGAAGCTTTCTTT; cdr3_aa: CASSKGQGVVNTEAFF
j_call: TRBJ2-2; d_call: NA; v_call: TRBV28; cdr3_length: 15; clone_size: many; cdr3_nt: TGTGCCAGCAGTTTTGACAGGAGATTCACCGGGGAGCTGTTTTTT; cdr3_aa: CASSFDRRFTGELFF
j_call: TRBJ1-2; d_call: TRBD1; v_call: TRBV30; cdr3_length: 12; clone_size: many; cdr3_nt: TGTGCCTTGGGACAGGAGGACTATGGCTACACCTTC; cdr3_aa: CALGQEDYGYTF
j_call: TRBJ2-7; d_call: TRBD1; v_call: TRBV2; cdr3_length: 13; clone_size: many; cdr3_nt: TGTGCCAGCAGCGCGGACAGGGTCGGAGAGCAGTACTTC; cdr3_aa: CASSADRVGEQYF
j_call: TRBJ1-1; d_call: NA; v_call: TRBV4-2; cdr3_length: 15; clone_size: many; cdr3_nt: TGTGCCAGCAGCCAAGTGGACACTTCGAACACTGAAGCTTTCTTT; cdr3_aa: CASSQVDTSNTEAFF
j_call: TRBJ1-1; d_call: NA; v_call: TRBV6-6; cdr3_length: 15; clone_size: many; cdr3_nt: TGTGCCAGCAGTTCCCGACGGGGGTCAACAGGTGAAGCTTTCTTT; cdr3_aa: CASSSRRGSTGEAFF
j_call: TRBJ2-7; d_call: TRBD2; v_call: TRBV25-1; cdr3_length: 15; clone_size: few; cdr3_nt: TGTGCCAGCAGTGAGCACGGGGGGAGTTCCTGCGAGCAGTACTTC; cdr3_aa: CASSEHGGSSCEQYF
j_call: TRBJ1-1; d_call: TRBD1; v_call: TRBV7-2; cdr3_length: 13; clone_size: few; cdr3_nt: TGTGCCAGCAGCTCCAGGGGGCGTTGGGAAGCTTTCTTT; cdr3_aa: CASSSRGRWEAFF
j_call: TRBJ2-5; d_call: NA; v_call: TRBV15; cdr3_length: 14; clone_size: many; cdr3_nt: TGTGCCACCAGCAGAGAGGTGGGGCCGGCGACCCAGTACTTC; cdr3_aa: CATSREVGPATQYF
j_call: TRBJ2-1; d_call: NA; v_call: TRBV19; cdr3_length: 13; clone_size: many; cdr3_nt: TGTGCCAGTAGTATTGGTCTCGGCAATGAGCAGTTCTTC; cdr3_aa: CASSIGLGNEQFF
j_call: TRBJ1-5; d_call: NA; v_call: TRBV7-9; cdr3_length: 13; clone_size: many; cdr3_nt: TGTGCCAGCGGCTTTGGGGCACAGCAGCCCCAGCATTTT; cdr3_aa: CASGFGAQQPQHF
j_call: TRBJ2-7; d_call: TRBD2; v_call: TRBV2; cdr3_length: 15; clone_size: many; cdr3_nt: TGTGCCAGCAGGAGGGGCCAGCGGGAGATTTACGAGCAGTACTTC; cdr3_aa: CASRRGQREIYEQYF
j_call: TRBJ1-5; d_call: TRBD1; v_call: TRBV27; cdr3_length: 13; clone_size: many; cdr3_nt: TGTGCCAGCAGGCAGGGGGCCTATCAGCCCCAGCATTTT; cdr3_aa: CASRQGAYQPQHF
j_call: TRBJ2-1; d_call: NA; v_call: TRBV5-5; cdr3_length: 15; clone_size: many; cdr3_nt: TGTGCCAGCAGCTTGGTAGGGGTCTCCTACAATGAGCAGTTCTTC; cdr3_aa: CASSLVGVSYNEQFF
j_call: TRBJ2-2; d_call: NA; v_call: TRBV14; cdr3_length: 15; clone_size: many; cdr3_nt: TGTGCCAGCAGCCTATTGAATTGGCACACCGGGGAGCTGTTTTTT; cdr3_aa: CASSLLNWHTGELFF
j_call: TRBJ1-5; d_call: NA; v_call: TRBV15; cdr3_length: 15; clone_size: many; cdr3_nt: TGTGCCACCAGCAGGCAACAGGGAAGCAATCAGCCCCAGCATTTT; cdr3_aa: CATSRQQGSNQPQHF
j_call: TRBJ2-3; d_call: TRBD2; v_call: TRBV27; cdr3_length: 14; clone_size: many; cdr3_nt: TGTGCCAGCAGAAGACTAGCGGGAGTGTGTACGCAGTATTTT; cdr3_aa: CASRRLAGVCTQYF
j_call: TRBJ1-1; d_call: NA; v_call: TRBV5-1; cdr3_length: 13; clone_size: many; cdr3_nt: TGCGCCAGCAGCCCCCTAGGACAGAAAGAAGCTTTCTTT; cdr3_aa: CASSPLGQKEAFF
j_call: TRBJ2-2; d_call: TRBD1; v_call: TRBV7-8; cdr3_length: 15; clone_size: many; cdr3_nt: TGTGCCAGCAGCTTACTGACAGGGTTCACCGGGGAGCTGTTTTTT; cdr3_aa: CASSLLTGFTGELFF
j_call: TRBJ1-5; d_call: NA; v_call: TRBV6-6; cdr3_length: 13; clone_size: many; cdr3_nt: TGTGCCAGCAGTTACAGGGAGGGCCAGCCCCAGCATTTT; cdr3_aa: CASSYREGQPQHF
j_call: TRBJ2-2; d_call: NA; v_call: TRBV7-8; cdr3_length: 17; clone_size: many; cdr3_nt: TGTGCCAGCAGCTTACCTCAGGGGATCCTGAACACCGGGGAGCTGTTTTTT; cdr3_aa: CASSLPQGILNTGELFF
j_call: TRBJ2-2; d_call: NA; v_call: TRBV7-2; cdr3_length: 15; clone_size: many; cdr3_nt: TGTGCCAGCAGCCCCGAGACAGATTTCACCGGGGAGCTGTTTTTT; cdr3_aa: CASSPETDFTGELFF
j_call: TRBJ2-1; d_call: TRBD1; v_call: TRBV28; cdr3_length: 15; clone_size: many; cdr3_nt: TGTGCCAGCAGTTTATGGCAGGGGGCCAACAATGAGCAGTTCTTC; cdr3_aa: CASSLWQGANNEQFF
j_call: TRBJ2-2; d_call: TRBD1; v_call: TRBV7-9; cdr3_length: 17; clone_size: many; cdr3_nt: TGTGCCAGCAGCTCGAGGAAGGACAGGGCGGGCACCGGGGAGCTGTTTTTT; cdr3_aa: CASSSRKDRAGTGELFF
j_call: TRBJ1-5; d_call: NA; v_call: TRBV5-1; cdr3_length: 14; clone_size: many; cdr3_nt: TGCGCCAGCAGCTTGCAGGGGCCGGATCAGCCCCAGCATTTT; cdr3_aa: CASSLQGPDQPQHF
j_call: TRBJ2-1; d_call: TRBD2; v_call: TRBV29-1; cdr3_length: 13; clone_size: many; cdr3_nt: TGCAGCGTTGACGGGAGGGTAATCAATGAGCAGTTCTTC; cdr3_aa: CSVDGRVINEQFF
j_call: TRBJ2-5; d_call: NA; v_call: TRBV5-1; cdr3_length: 14; clone_size: many; cdr3_nt: TGCGCCAGCAGCTCCGGAGGGTCAAGGGAGACCCAGTACTTC; cdr3_aa: CASSSGGSRETQYF
j_call: TRBJ2-7; d_call: TRBD2; v_call: TRBV27; cdr3_length: 16; clone_size: many; cdr3_nt: TGTGCCAGCAAAAAAGCCAGGCGGGAGATAGCCTACGAGCAGTACTTC; cdr3_aa: CASKKARREIAYEQYF
j_call: TRBJ1-1; d_call: NA; v_call: TRBV25-1; cdr3_length: 15; clone_size: many; cdr3_nt: TGTGCCAGCAGTGGATTGACAGACCGTGGGACTGAAGCTTTCTTT; cdr3_aa: CASSGLTDRGTEAFF
j_call: TRBJ2-1; d_call: NA; v_call: TRBV2; cdr3_length: 11; clone_size: many; cdr3_nt: TGTGCCAGCAGTGAAGGGGGCGAGCAGTTCTTC; cdr3_aa: CASSEGGEQFF
j_call: TRBJ2-7; d_call: TRBD1; v_call: TRBV7-6; cdr3_length: 13; clone_size: many; cdr3_nt: TGTGCCAGCAGCCCTACAGGGGCATACGAGCAGTACTTC; cdr3_aa: CASSPTGAYEQYF
j_call: TRBJ2-6; d_call: NA; v_call: TRBV5-5; cdr3_length: 17; clone_size: many; cdr3_nt: TGTGCCAGCAGCTTGGAGGGACTTGCTTACGGGGCCAACGTCCTGACTTTC; cdr3_aa: CASSLEGLAYGANVLTF
j_call: TRBJ2-2; d_call: TRBD2; v_call: TRBV4-1; cdr3_length: 21; clone_size: many; cdr3_nt: TGCGCCAGCAGCCAACGTAGATATACTAGCGGGACTGCCGCGAACACCGGGGAGCTGTTTTTT; cdr3_aa: CASSQRRYTSGTAANTGELFF
j_call: TRBJ1-3; d_call: TRBD1; v_call: TRBV5-5; cdr3_length: 16; clone_size: many; cdr3_nt: TGTGCCAGCAGCACGGAGGAGGGGGCAGCTGGAAACACCATATATTTT; cdr3_aa: CASSTEEGAAGNTIYF
j_call: TRBJ2-5; d_call: TRBD2; v_call: TRBV9; cdr3_length: 15; clone_size: many; cdr3_nt: TGTGCCAGCAGCCCCCCGGGGACTAGCAGAGAGACCCAGTACTTC; cdr3_aa: CASSPPGTSRETQYF
j_call: TRBJ1-4; d_call: NA; v_call: TRBV6-1; cdr3_length: 14; clone_size: many; cdr3_nt: TGTGCCAGCCTGACGGACAGACTTAATGAAAAACTGTTTTTT; cdr3_aa: CASLTDRLNEKLFF
j_call: TRBJ2-7; d_call: TRBD1; v_call: TRBV29-1; cdr3_length: 13; clone_size: many; cdr3_nt: TGCAGCGTTTTATTGCCAGGGGGCTACGAGCAGTACTTC; cdr3_aa: CSVLLPGGYEQYF
j_call: TRBJ2-3; d_call: NA; v_call: TRBV10-3; cdr3_length: 11; clone_size: many; cdr3_nt: TGTGCCATCAGCAACACAGATACGCAGTATTTT; cdr3_aa: CAISNTDTQYF
j_call: TRBJ2-5; d_call: TRBD2; v_call: TRBV7-3; cdr3_length: 16; clone_size: few; cdr3_nt: TGTGCCAGCAGCTTAACTTCGGGGGAGGGGAGAGAGACCCAGTACTTC; cdr3_aa: CASSLTSGEGRETQYF
j_call: TRBJ2-3; d_call: NA; v_call: TRBV7-2; cdr3_length: 15; clone_size: many; cdr3_nt: TGTGCCAGCAGCTTGTCAGGGATGGTCACAGATACGCAGTATTTT; cdr3_aa: CASSLSGMVTDTQYF
j_call: TRBJ2-7; d_call: NA; v_call: TRBV6-1; cdr3_length: 15; clone_size: many; cdr3_nt: TGTGCCAGCAGTGAGGCCCCAGGGGGGATGGAGGAGCAGTACTTC; cdr3_aa: CASSEAPGGMEEQYF
j_call: TRBJ1-1; d_call: NA; v_call: TRBV4-3; cdr3_length: 14; clone_size: few; cdr3_nt: TGCGCCAGCAAAGGGGCCGAATGGCATCTCGAAGCTTTCTTT; cdr3_aa: CASKGAEWHLEAFF
j_call: TRBJ2-2; d_call: TRBD2; v_call: TRBV5-4; cdr3_length: 17; clone_size: many; cdr3_nt: TGTGCCAGCAGCTTTGGACTAGCGGGAGCGGGCACCGGGGAGCTGTTTTTT; cdr3_aa: CASSFGLAGAGTGELFF
j_call: TRBJ2-2; d_call: TRBD1; v_call: TRBV29-1; cdr3_length: 14; clone_size: many; cdr3_nt: TGCAGCGCCGGGACAGGGACCAACACCGGGGAGCTGTTTTTT; cdr3_aa: CSAGTGTNTGELFF